A selection of T cell receptor beta chains follows, all from one sample in a study of cytomegalovirus exposure and HLA in healthy donors. The repertoire was sequenced with immunoSEQ multiplex PCR; TCRdb's copy has only in-frame clones and lacks some. This table holds approximately 140,000 clones. The sample consisted of PBMCs. The receptors were sampled from a woman younger than 30 in good health and CMV-seronegative. CDR3s include the opening cysteine and the closing phenylalanine or tryptophan. A D gene is named only where the DNA matches it firmly.

D	V	J	length	CDR3	DNA
TRBD2	TRBV27	TRBJ2-2	16	CASRLAGGTITGELFF	TGTGCCAGCAGACTAGCGGGAGGCACTATCACCGGGGAGCTGTTTTTT
.	TRBV7-9	TRBJ2-1	16	CASTPPGQGLYNEQFF	TGTGCCAGCACACCTCCCGGGCAGGGACTCTACAATGAGCAGTTCTTC
TRBD1	TRBV5-4	TRBJ2-7	16	CASSLQPRQGAGEQYF	TGTGCCAGCAGCTTGCAACCGAGACAGGGGGCAGGGGAGCAGTACTTC
.	TRBV11-1	TRBJ1-6	14	CASSQAGENSPLHF	TGTGCCAGCAGCCAGGCAGGGGAGAATTCACCCCTCCACTTT
TRBD1	TRBV19	TRBJ1-1	14	CASTADRGFTEAFF	TGTGCCAGTACCGCGGACAGGGGGTTTACTGAAGCTTTCTTT
TRBD1	TRBV19	TRBJ1-5	15	CASSIADRGNQPQHF	TGTGCCAGTAGTATAGCAGACAGGGGAAATCAGCCCCAGCATTTT
TRBD2	TRBV7-9	TRBJ2-1	16	CASSSPGLVGVGEQFF	TGTGCCAGCAGTTCTCCGGGACTAGTGGGAGTAGGTGAGCAGTTCTTC
.	TRBV11-3	TRBJ1-6	13	CASSLDLNSPLHF	TGTGCCAGCAGCTTAGATCTCAATTCACCCCTCCACTTT
.	TRBV9	TRBJ2-5	14	CASSPGEGLKTQYF	TGTGCCAGCAGCCCAGGGGAGGGTTTGAAGACCCAGTACTTC
.	TRBV6-1	TRBJ1-4	14	CASRNGGYVEKLFF	TGTGCCAGCAGAAATGGCGGTTACGTTGAAAAACTGTTTTTT
TRBD1	TRBV7-2	TRBJ1-5	15	CASSLARTGYQPQHF	TGTGCCAGCAGCTTAGCGCGGACAGGGTATCAGCCCCAGCATTTT
.	TRBV11-2	TRBJ2-3	15	CASSFQLASTDTQYF	TGTGCCAGCAGCTTCCAACTAGCTAGCACAGATACGCAGTATTTT
TRBD1	TRBV10-1	TRBJ1-2	13	CASSDDREGGYTF	TGCGCCAGCAGTGACGACAGGGAAGGAGGCTACACCTTC
.	TRBV2	TRBJ2-6	14	CAGRVGSGANVLTF	TGTGCCGGTCGGGTGGGCTCTGGGGCCAACGTCCTGACTTTC
TRBD2	TRBV5-4	TRBJ2-5	16	CASSAKGLAGGETQYF	TGTGCCAGCAGCGCGAAGGGACTAGCGGGAGGTGAGACCCAGTACTTC
.	TRBV18	TRBJ2-1	13	CASSLDYDNEQFF	TGTGCCAGCTCTCTGGACTACGACAATGAGCAGTTCTTC
TRBD1	TRBV6-1	TRBJ1-4	14	CASSTGTGVEKLFF	TGTGCCAGCAGTACCGGGACAGGGGTTGAAAAACTGTTTTTT
.	TRBV7-2	TRBJ2-4	11	CASQLTGPQYF	TGTGCCAGCCAATTAACAGGACCTCAGTACTTC